The rows below give T cell receptor beta chains drawn from one sample of a study of T-cell reconstitution after alpha-beta-depleted transplantation in children. MiXCR was run by TCRdb on the PCR reads, yielding one entry per CDR3 protein. The sample lists 90,000 to 130,000 distinct CDR3 sequences; roughly 6.1% were seen once. This specimen consisted of PBMCs, mostly from graft donor cells, obtained 360 days after TCRalphabeta/CD19-depleted stem cell transplant. These receptors came from a male patient between 2 and 15 years old who had a stem cell transplant for acute lymphoblastic leukemia, so the T cells may come from the graft donor. Each CDR3 is given with its conserved first and last residue.

>TRBV20-1|TRBJ2-5
CSAPDLIKNQETQYF
>TRBV24-1|TRBJ2-7
CATSDLRGGLRQYF
>TRBV12-3/TRBV12-4|TRBJ2-7
CASSKQGTIRSYEQYF
>TRBV4-3|TRBJ2-7
CASSQGRGRVYEQYF
>TRBV4-2|TRBJ2-6
CASSHERNRLLRSGANVLTF
>TRBV9|TRBJ1-4
CASSVDHWDSYEKLFF
>TRBV25-1|TRBJ2-2
CASSGEGTSGTTGELFF
>TRBV2|TRBJ2-2
CASSLTGNTGELFF
>TRBV9|TRBJ2-7
CASGGDNSYEQYF
>TRBV29-1|TRBJ2-7
CSVGTSETYEQYF
>TRBV7-2|TRBJ2-7
CASSPRDIFTLEQYF
>TRBV28|TRBJ1-5
CASSLTVWGRDNQPQHF
>TRBV7-9|TRBJ2-7
CASSRGEGGEQYF
>TRBV6-5|TRBJ2-1
CASSYSSGGGKNEQFF
>TRBV11-2|TRBJ2-3
CASSLLLAGFSTDTQYF
>TRBV20-1|TRBJ1-5
CSARVSRGDQPQHF
>TRBV5-1|TRBJ1-2
CASAEELFNYGYTF